The 5 T cell receptor beta chains in this list originate from one sample, sequenced in a study of T cell responses to AZD1222 COVID-19 vaccine. TCRdb's copy holds only in-frame clones and misses some; the assay was immunoSEQ multiplex PCR. The sample records approximately 140,000 clones, under 95% being singletons. Sequences were derived from peripheral blood, sampled 28 days after the second AZD1222 dose. The receptors were sampled from an adult who received the AZD1222 COVID-19 vaccine.

This sequence joins TRBV19 and TRBJ1-5; 11 bases align to TRBD1. CDR1 is LNHDA, CDR2 SQIVND, per germline (reference sequence). The J segment lost 6 bases and the V segment lost 7 bases, leaving 11 bases of the junction unmatched. CDR3 length equals 16 residues. The CDR3 region is CASTPKGDRGFQPQHF. DNA for the CDR3: TGTGCCAGTACCCCCAAGGGGGACAGGGGGTTTCAGCCCCAGCATTTT.

The chain joins TRBV19 to TRBJ2-4; the match to TRBD1 covers 7 bases. The V gene's germline CDR1 is LNHDA and CDR2 SQIVND (reference sequence). The CDR3 consists of 16 residues. V gave up 4 bases and J gave up 0 bases; unmatched junction bases: 6. CDR3 loop: CASSRGQPLAKNIQYF. The CDR3 bases are TGTGCCAGTAGTAGGGGACAGCCGCTAGCCAAAAACATTCAGTACTTC.

The rearrangement uses TRBV28 and TRBJ1-6, with TRBD1 identical over 8 bases. Germline assignment: CDR1 MDHEN and CDR2 SYDVKM. V was pared by 6 bases and J by 5 bases, with 9 bases of the junction left unmatched. This CDR3 region has 16 residues. The CDR3 protein is CASSEPGQGNNSPLHF. The CDR3 DNA reads as TGTGCCAGCAGCGAACCAGGACAGGGCAATAATTCACCCCTCCACTTT.

The chain recombines TRBV4-2 with TRBJ1-4, with TRBD1 matching over 7 bases. V shed 1 base and J 8 bases; nucleotides not matched to a gene: 10. The CDR3 runs 16 residues. Looked up from germline, CDR1 is LGHNA and CDR2 is YNFKEQ. The CDR3 coding sequence is TGTGCCAGCAGCCAAGCTTTCACAGGGGCAGGAGAAAAACTGTTTTTT. Protein: CASSQAFTGAGEKLFF.

This chain connects TRBV5-6 to TRBJ1-5; a possible D gene is TRBD1 (6 bases). Germline assignment: CDR1 SGHDT and CDR2 YYEEEE. The ends were cut back, 2 bases at V and 4 bases at J, with 13 bases in the middle. The length of the CDR3 is 15 residues. CDR3 DNA: TGTGCCAGCAGCTTCGGGGGCCTGGGGAATCAGCCCCAGCATTTT. It is translated as CASSFGGLGNQPQHF.